This T cell receptor (beta chain) was identified during a study of blood T cell repertoires in COVID-19. Overall study: Some COVID-19 samples were acute and others convalescent; all came from the United States, Italy and Spain.

With V trimmed by 1 base and J by 6 bases, 9 bases remained unmatched. The germline V gene has CDR1 GTSNPN and CDR2 SVGIG (reference sequence). The CDR3 runs 16 residues. Some clones are missing from TCRdb's copy, which holds only in-frame ones; the method was immunoSEQ multiplex PCR. Of roughly 300,000 clones listed, about 83% are singletons. The sequenced sample consisted of peripheral blood. V usage is TRBV30 and J usage is TRBJ2-2; 9 bases are a match to TRBD2. The sequence was obtained from a woman aged 45-65 years with acute or convalescent COVID-19. CDR3 in amino acids: CAWSDKSGGRAGELFF. The CDR3 DNA reads TGTGCCTGGAGTGATAAGAGCGGGGGGCGGGCCGGGGAGCTGTTTTTT.